Following are 19 T cell receptor beta chains from one sample sequenced in a study of blood T cell repertoires in COVID-19. The repertoire was sequenced with immunoSEQ multiplex PCR; TCRdb's copy has only in-frame clones and lacks some. The sample includes 70,000 or so clones, roughly 80% of them seen just once. The sequenced sample was peripheral blood. The receptors come from a woman of 80 years or more with acute or convalescent COVID-19.

The chain joins TRBV6-5 to TRBJ1-1; D might be TRBD1 (5 bases). The CDR3 sequence is 15 residues long. Trimming removed 5 bases from V and 1 base from J, with 14 bases in between. Germline CDR1 reads MNHEY; CDR2 reads SVGAGI. Here the CDR3 DNA reads TGTGCCAGCAGTAGGAGGGGTGATCGGAACACTGAAGCTTTCTTT. Translating it yields CASSRRGDRNTEAFF.

This clone has just one count. This chain uses TRBV3-1 (or the pseudogene TRBV3-2) with TRBJ2-5; 7 bases agree with TRBD2. The CDR3 contains 17 residues. J was trimmed by 1 base and V by 0 bases; bases with no gene match: 8. Germline V lookup: CDR1 LGHDT, CDR2 YNNKEL (reference sequence). The CDR3 here is CASSQDVQRGGQETQYF. For the CDR3, the DNA is TGTGCCAGCAGCCAAGATGTGCAGCGGGGAGGCCAAGAGACCCAGTACTTC.

This clone was picked up one time. The chain is built from TRBV19 and TRBJ2-7; D is uncertain. V was clipped by 2 bases and J by 2 bases, with 13 bases between them. The CDR3 is made up of 15 amino acids. Germline V gene lookup returns CDR1 LNHDA and CDR2 SQIVND (reference sequence). CDR3 DNA sequence: TGTGCCAGTAGTATAAACGCAGTTTCGCCCTACGAGCAGTACTTC. Its translation is CASSINAVSPYEQYF.

The V call is TRBV20-1, the J call TRBJ1-1; D possibly corresponds to TRBD1 (5 bases). The CDR3 is made up of 14 amino acids. V gave up 3 bases and J gave up 4 bases, with 15 bases separating them. Germline V gene sequence: CDR1 DFQATT, CDR2 SNEGSKA (reference sequence). The CDR3, as DNA: TGCAGTGCTAGTGGCACGGAAAGGGGCACTGAAGCTTTCTTT. Protein sequence: CSASGTERGTEAFF.

The DNA of the CDR3 is TGCGCCAGCAGCTTGGGACAGGGAGTCGCAGATACGCAGTATTTT. Translated, it gives CASSLGQGVADTQYF. The chain employs TRBV5-1 and TRBJ2-3; 7 bases match TRBD1. The CDR3 length is 15 residues. The V gene end was trimmed by 0 bases and the J gene end by 4 bases; junction bases not matched to a gene: 5. Germline values: CDR1 SGHRS, CDR2 YFSETQ.

The V call is TRBV12-5, the J call TRBJ2-7, with 8 positions matching TRBD1. The CDR3 extends over 14 amino acids. Trimming at V came to 5 bases and at J to 7 bases, leaving 10 bases not matched to a gene. Germline CDR1 is LGHNT and CDR2 is FRNRAP. CDR3 in DNA: TGTGCTAGTGGTCCCGGACAGGGCCCTCAAGAGCAGTACTTC. Translating gives CASGPGQGPQEQYF.

The genes are TRBV6-6 and TRBJ2-3, with D possibly being TRBD2 (6 bases). The CDR3 runs to 13 residues. The V end was cut by 0 bases, the J end by 12 bases, with 13 bases between. Germline-derived CDR1 and CDR2 are MNHNY and SVGAGI (reference sequence). CDR3 DNA sequence: TGTGCCAGCAGTTACTCAGGCGGAGGGGCCCAGTATTTT. Its translation is CASSYSGGGAQYF.

The V call is TRBV7-9, the J call TRBJ1-2; 9 positions agree with TRBD1. Germline V gene lookup returns CDR1 SEHNR and CDR2 FQNEAQ (reference sequence). With 5 bases clipped from V and 6 bases from J, the junction kept 13 bases outside the gene matches. This CDR3 is built from 16 residues. The CDR3 DNA reads TGTGCCAGCAGCCGTCCCGGGACAGGGAGGGCAAATGGCTACACCTTC. Its protein product is CASSRPGTGRANGYTF.

The chain couples TRBV6-5 to TRBJ2-7; TRBD2 agrees at 12 bases. This CDR3 has 14 amino acids. The V gene end was trimmed by 4 bases and the J gene end by 7 bases; junction bases not matched to a gene: 5. CDR1 MNHEY and CDR2 SVGAGI come from the germline V gene. The CDR3 DNA reads TGTGCCAGCAGTTCCCCTAGCGGGGGGGATGAGCAGTACTTC. Its protein product is CASSSPSGGDEQYF.

The rearrangement joins TRBV30 to TRBJ2-2; 7 bases match TRBD1. CDR1 GTSNPN and CDR2 SVGIG come from the germline V gene (reference sequence). CDR3 length: 15 residues. The J segment lost 7 bases and the V segment lost 4 bases, leaving 12 bases of the junction unmatched. CDR3 coding DNA: TGTGCCTGGATGAGGTTCCGACAGGGTGGCGGGGAGCTGTTTTTT. Protein product: CAWMRFRQGGGELFF.

This clone was recorded a few times. The V gene is TRBV4-1, the J gene TRBJ1-1; TRBD1 agrees at 7 bases. CDR3 length: 17 residues. Per germline, CDR1 MGHRA and CDR2 YSYEKL. Trimming took 4 bases from V and 1 from J; bases not matched to a gene: 12. CDR3: CASSRRGAGGSNTEAFF. CDR3 nucleotide sequence: TGCGCCAGCAGCCGCCGAGGGGCAGGGGGATCGAACACTGAAGCTTTCTTT.

V is TRBV5-4 and J is TRBJ2-5; 12 nucleotides line up with TRBD2. The CDR3 runs to 17 residues. V shed 4 bases, J shed 9 bases, and the junction held 16 bases outside the gene matches. From germline, CDR1 is SGHNT and CDR2 YYREEE (reference sequence). In nucleotides, the CDR3 is TGTGCCAGCAGCCCAAAACTAGCGGGGGGCCCCATTATCGCCCAGTACTTC. Amino acid sequence: CASSPKLAGGPIIAQYF.

CDR3 amino acids: CAWSVRSTEAFF. The CDR3 DNA follows: TGTGCCTGGAGTGTTAGAAGCACTGAAGCTTTCTTT. The chain has TRBV30 and TRBJ1-1; no clear D gene. Germline V gene data show CDR1 as GTSNPN and CDR2 as SVGIG (reference sequence). This CDR3 spans 12 amino acids. Trimming took 0 bases from V and 4 from J, leaving 6 bases between them.

The V gene is TRBV7-2, the J gene TRBJ2-1; the match to TRBD2 covers 12 bases. Germline V gives CDR1 SGHTA, CDR2 FQGNSA. The CDR3 is 15 residues long. Germline trimming cut 5 bases from V and 8 bases from J; bases unmatched to any gene: 7. In nucleotides, the CDR3 is TGTGCCAGCAGCATCTCTAGCGGGGGGGAATATGAGCAGTTCTTC. It codes for CASSISSGGEYEQFF. Together with reference TRBV7-2 and TRBJ2-1, the CDR3 gives the full variable domain: GAGVSQSPSNKVTEKGKDVELRCDPISGHTALYWYRQSLGQGLEFLIYFQGNSAPDKSGLPSDRFSAERTGGSVSTLTIQRTQQEDSAVYLCASSISSGGEYEQFFGPGTRLTVL.

The chain recombines TRBV14 with TRBJ2-1; the match to TRBD2 covers 8 bases. CDR1 SGHDN and CDR2 FVKESK come from the germline V gene. The CDR3 contains 17 residues. Trimming cost V 1 base and J 5 bases; bases outside gene matches: 10. The CDR3 here is CASSQGLGGGSNNEQFF. The CDR3 nucleotides read TGTGCCAGCAGCCAAGGATTGGGCGGGGGGTCCAACAATGAGCAGTTCTTC.

This rearrangement joins TRBV18 to TRBJ2-1; possibly TRBD2 for D (5 bases). Germline CDR1 reads KGHSH; CDR2 reads LQKENI. Trimming removed 6 bases from V and 0 bases from J, with 12 bases in between. This CDR3 region has 15 residues. The DNA of the CDR3 is TGTGCCAGCTCCCTTAGCGTGAGCTCCTACAATGAGCAGTTCTTC. Protein product: CASSLSVSSYNEQFF.

The chain has TRBV7-9 and TRBJ2-7, with D possibly matching TRBD2 (5 bases). Trimming stripped 5 bases from V and 2 bases from J, with 7 bases between. Germline CDR1 SEHNR, CDR2 FQNEAQ (reference sequence). The CDR3 is made up of 12 amino acids. DNA of the CDR3: TGTGCCAGCAGCAGTAGCGCCTACGAGCAGTACTTC. Encoded protein: CASSSSAYEQYF. Full variable domain (remainder filled in from reference TRBV7-9 and TRBJ2-7): DTGVSQNPRHKITKRGQNVTFRCDPISEHNRLYWYRQTLGQGPEFLTYFQNEAQLEKSRLLSDRFSAERPKGSFSTLEIQRTEQGDSAMYLCASSSSAYEQYFGPGTRLTVT.

A single count supports this clone. CDR3 protein: CASSLSTGGYGYTF. The CDR3 DNA reads TGTGCCAGCAGCTTATCGACAGGGGGCTATGGCTACACCTTC. J is TRBJ1-2 and V is TRBV7-8, with 9 bases that match TRBD1. CDR1 and CDR2 from the germline V gene are SGHVS and FQNEAQ. The V gene end was trimmed by 2 bases and the J gene end by 4 bases; junction bases not matched to a gene: 2. The CDR3 is 14 amino acids.

This chain uses TRBV19 with TRBJ2-3; 7 positions match TRBD1. The germline V gene encodes CDR1 LNHDA and CDR2 SQIVND (reference sequence). J lost 4 bases, V lost 4 bases, and 2 bases had no gene match. The CDR3 loop spans 13 amino acids. CDR3 nucleotide sequence: TGTGCCAGTAGTAGACAGGGACCAGATACGCAGTATTTT. It is translated as CASSRQGPDTQYF.